The 32 T cell receptor beta chains reported below all come from one sample, sequenced in a study of beta chain features in type 1 diabetes. Every bit of the isolated RNA underwent reverse transcription, so sequencing read expressed TCRB transcripts. Produced via immunoSEQ multiplex PCR; TCRdb's table is partial and in-frame only. There are over 300,000 clones in the sample; around 8% occur only once, and roughly 0.44% lies in the top ten. Sequenced material: central memory CD4+ T cells from blood. The source of these receptors is a woman under 30 in good health.

This clone was found a few times. The chain has TRBV7-2 and TRBJ2-1; 7 bases are shared with TRBD2. V was pared by 0 bases and J by 9 bases, with 5 bases of the junction left unmatched. The CDR3 loop spans 14 amino acids. Germline V lookup: CDR1 SGHTA, CDR2 FQGNSA. The CDR3 DNA sequence: TGTGCCAGCAGCTTAGCGCGACTAGCCGGTGAGCAGTTCTTC. Amino acids: CASSLARLAGEQFF.

The sample holds many counts of this clone. V and J are TRBV15 and TRBJ2-3; D uncertain. Trimming shortened V by 6 bases and J by 0 bases, and 13 bases separated the two germline ends. The V gene's germline CDR1 is LNHNV and CDR2 YYDKDF (reference sequence). CDR3 length: 15 amino acids. Here the CDR3 reads CATSQDGLSTDTQYF. CDR3 in DNA: TGTGCCACCAGTCAGGACGGCCTGAGCACAGATACGCAGTATTTT.

CDR3 residues: CASSQSKGLGTGELFF. The DNA of the CDR3 is TGTGCCAGCAGCCAGAGCAAGGGATTGGGGACCGGGGAGCTGTTTTTT. The chain has TRBV13 and TRBJ2-2, with D uncertain. The CDR3 is 16 amino acids. Germline loops: CDR1 PRHDT, CDR2 FYEKMQ (reference sequence). Trimming cost V 5 bases and J 5 bases, with 18 bases left between them.

The gene calls are TRBV13 and TRBJ2-3; no reliable D call. Germline V gives CDR1 PRHDT, CDR2 FYEKMQ (reference sequence). V was shortened by 4 bases and J by 2 bases, with 7 bases between the two germline ends. The CDR3 extends over 13 amino acids. The CDR3 DNA follows: TGTGCCAGCAGCTCATACATCACAGATACGCAGTATTTT. Protein product: CASSSYITDTQYF.

This clone occurred a few times. The chain is built from TRBV29-1 and TRBJ2-7, with D unclear. The CDR3 sequence is 12 residues long. Germline CDR1 and CDR2: SQVTM and ANQGSEA. V was pared by 4 bases and J by 6 bases, with 13 bases between. CDR3 sequence reads: CSVVPQLGEQYF. The CDR3 DNA reads TGCAGCGTTGTTCCCCAACTGGGCGAGCAGTACTTC.

This clone was counted only a few times. The sample has other DNA sequences that encode this CDR3 too. V is TRBV11-2 and J is TRBJ2-2, with unresolved D. The CDR3 contains 14 residues. Trimming removed 5 bases at V and 2 bases at J, with 9 bases between. The germline CDR1 and CDR2 sequences are SGHAT and FQNNGV. Here the CDR3 reads CASSPLTNTGELFF. CDR3 DNA: TGTGCCAGCAGCCCGTTGACCAACACCGGGGAGCTGTTTTTT.

The chain recombines TRBV18 with TRBJ2-7, with TRBD1 matching 7 bases. Germline values: CDR1 KGHSH, CDR2 LQKENI. The trim removed 0 bases at V and 0 bases at J, leaving 8 bases unmatched. The CDR3 loop spans 17 amino acids. The CDR3 region is CASSPPGQQASSYEQYF. Written as DNA, the CDR3 is TGTGCCAGCTCACCACCGGGACAGCAAGCCAGCTCCTACGAGCAGTACTTC.

The chain has TRBV18 and TRBJ2-5; 7 nucleotides line up with TRBD1. V shed 3 bases and J 5 bases; nucleotides not matched to a gene: 9. Germline V gene lookup returns CDR1 KGHSH and CDR2 LQKENI. There are 15 residues in the CDR3. DNA for the CDR3: TGTGCCAGCTCACCGCTACAGGGGATTGGGGAGACCCAGTACTTC. It yields the protein CASSPLQGIGETQYF. The full variable domain, with the rest looked up from reference TRBV18 and TRBJ2-5, is NAGVMQNPRHLVRRRGQEARLRCSPMKGHSHVYWYRQLPEEGLKFMVYLQKENIIDESGMPKERFSAEFPKEGPSILRIQQVVRGDSAAYFCASSPLQGIGETQYFGPGTRLLVL.

This clone was seen only a few times. This same CDR3 is encoded by further DNA sequences in the sample. This sequence joins TRBV10-3 and TRBJ1-1; possible D gene TRBD1, 6 bases. Germline CDR1 ENHRY, CDR2 SYGVKD. The CDR3 sequence is 14 residues long. V was shortened by 0 bases and J by 4 bases, with 9 bases between the two germline ends. This CDR3 is CAISESSRGTEAFF. In DNA form, the CDR3 reads TGTGCCATCAGTGAGTCGAGCAGGGGCACTGAAGCTTTCTTT.

The V call is TRBV19, the J call TRBJ2-1; 11 nucleotides agree with TRBD2. The CDR3 spans 17 residues. Germline V gene sequence: CDR1 LNHDA, CDR2 SQIVND (reference sequence). Germline trimming cut 4 bases from V and 1 base from J; bases unmatched to any gene: 6. CDR3 in DNA: TGTGCCAGTAGTACTAATAGACTAGCGGGATCCTACAATGAGCAGTTCTTC. It yields the protein CASSTNRLAGSYNEQFF.

The chain is built from TRBV27 and TRBJ1-3; TRBD1 aligns across 7 bases. The V gene's germline CDR1 is MNHEY and CDR2 SMNVEV (reference sequence). V was clipped by 5 bases and J by 12 bases; unmatched bases: 10. CDR3 size: 13 residues. CDR3 loop: CASSSLAGTDIYF. For the CDR3, the DNA is TGTGCCAGCAGTAGCCTGGCCGGGACAGACATATATTTT.

This clone has a handful of counts. The rearrangement uses TRBV7-9 and TRBJ1-2, with D perhaps TRBD1 (5 bases). The V end lost 0 bases, the J end lost 2 bases, and 7 bases lay between the germline ends. There are 14 residues in the CDR3. Germline CDR1 and CDR2: SEHNR and FQNEAQ (reference sequence). The CDR3 DNA is TGTGCCAGCAGCTTAGCCGGGGACAACTATGGCTACACCTTC. Its translation is CASSLAGDNYGYTF.

This clone has more than one count but fewer than ten. The chain recombines TRBV9 with TRBJ2-5; D possibly uses TRBD1 or TRBD2 (6 bases each). The V gene's germline CDR1 is SGDLS and CDR2 YYNGEE. V dropped 0 bases and J dropped 5 bases, with 11 bases sitting between them. The CDR3 totals 14 residues. CDR3 amino acids: CASSVAGAGETQYF. CDR3 coding DNA: TGTGCCAGCAGCGTAGCGGGGGCAGGGGAGACCCAGTACTTC. Filled out from reference TRBV9 and TRBJ2-5, the complete variable domain reads DSGVTQTPKHLITATGQRVTLRCSPRSGDLSVYWYQQSLDQGLQFLIQYYNGEERAKGNILERFSAQQFPDLHSELNLSSLELGDSALYFCASSVAGAGETQYFGPGTRLLVL.

The gene calls are TRBV12-5 and TRBJ2-3; a weak D match, TRBD1 (5 bases). Trimming shortened V by 4 bases and J by 4 bases, and 15 bases separated the two germline ends. The germline CDR1 and CDR2 sequences are LGHNT and FRNRAP. This CDR3 is built from 15 residues. The chain's CDR3 is CASGSSSSRADTQYF. The CDR3 DNA is TGTGCTAGTGGTTCATCCTCTTCCAGGGCAGATACGCAGTATTTT.

This chain connects TRBV21-1 to TRBJ2-5; the table's TRBD2 call for D was not verified on the DNA. TRBV21-1 is given as a pseudogene. This CDR3 region has 18 residues. CDR3 DNA: TGTGCCAGCAGCAATCGCCCCTCGGGGGGGTATGTGTGGGAGACCCAGTACTTC. This sequence encodes CASSNRPSGGYVWETQYF.

This clone was observed at least ten times. The chain recombines TRBV19 with TRBJ2-6; D unresolved. The CDR3 totals 15 residues. Deletions cut 4 bases from V and 0 bases from J, with 7 bases between. Germline CDR1 is LNHDA and CDR2 is SQIVND (reference sequence). The CDR3 loop reads CASSNRHSGANVLTF. The CDR3 DNA reads as TGTGCCAGTAGTAACCGACACTCTGGGGCCAACGTCCTGACTTTC.

This clone was found a few times. The chain couples TRBV7-2 to TRBJ2-5, with no clear D. The CDR3 is 11 amino acids. Germline values: CDR1 SGHTA, CDR2 FQGNSA. Trimming left V 5 bases short and J 3 bases short, with 4 bases between. The DNA of the CDR3 is TGTGCCAGCAGCCATAAAGAGACCCAGTACTTC. Its protein is CASSHKETQYF.

V and J are TRBV5-1 and TRBJ2-1; D is undetermined. CDR1 and CDR2 (germline): SGHRS, YFSETQ. The CDR3 sequence is 13 residues long. Deletions cut 0 bases from V and 5 bases from J, with 6 bases between. In DNA, the CDR3 is TGCGCCAGCAGCTTGGCCCCGAACAATGAGCAGTTCTTC. This codes for CASSLAPNNEQFF.

The chain employs TRBV9 and TRBJ2-3; 9 nucleotides match TRBD2. CDR1 is SGDLS, CDR2 YYNGEE, per germline. CDR3 size: 13 residues. Unmatched junction bases numbered 3, after V lost 9 bases and J lost 1 base. For the CDR3, the DNA is TGTGCCATATGGACTAGCGGCACAGATACGCAGTATTTT. Its protein product is CAIWTSGTDTQYF. Complete variable domain (other parts from reference TRBV9 and TRBJ2-3): DSGVTQTPKHLITATGQRVTLRCSPRSGDLSVYWYQQSLDQGLQFLIQYYNGEERAKGNILERFSAQQFPDLHSELNLSSLELGDSALYFCAIWTSGTDTQYFGPGTRLTVL.

The genes are TRBV5-4 and TRBJ2-7, with D tentatively TRBD2 (5 bases). The CDR3 totals 16 residues. Germline V CDR1 and CDR2: SGHNT, YYREEE (reference sequence). Deletions cut 4 bases from V and 1 base from J, with 18 bases between. CDR3 in DNA: TGTGCCAGCAGCCCCGATTGGCGACGGAGGTCCTACGAGCAGTACTTC. It encodes CASSPDWRRRSYEQYF.

This clone has more than one count but fewer than ten. The chain recombines TRBV14 with TRBJ1-1; the D is unclear. Germline loops: CDR1 SGHDN, CDR2 FVKESK. V shed 5 bases and J shed 0 bases, with 13 bases lying between them. This CDR3 has 15 amino acids. This CDR3 reads CASSNPAGMNTEAFF. The DNA for the CDR3 is TGTGCCAGCAGCAACCCGGCAGGTATGAACACTGAAGCTTTCTTT.

This clone was found many times. V usage is TRBV7-6 and J usage is TRBJ2-7; TRBD1 is a possible D gene (5 bases). V was cut by 1 base and J by 6 bases, with 16 bases left in between. Germline loops: CDR1 SGHVS, CDR2 FNYEAQ. The CDR3 totals 15 residues. The CDR3 is CASSLVSGLGSEQYF. The CDR3 region has the DNA TGTGCCAGCAGCTTAGTATCAGGGCTCGGAAGCGAGCAGTACTTC. Combining the CDR3 with reference TRBV7-6 and TRBJ2-7 gives the whole variable domain GAGVSQSPRYKVTKRGQDVALRCDPISGHVSLYWYRQALGQGPEFLTYFNYEAQQDKSGLPNDRFSAERPEGSISTLTIQRTEQRDSAMYRCASSLVSGLGSEQYFGPGTRLTVT.

The rearrangement joins TRBV6-6 to TRBJ2-4; 7 bases line up with TRBD2. Germline V gene lookup returns CDR1 MNHNY and CDR2 SVGAGI (reference sequence). The V gene end was trimmed by 4 bases and the J gene end by 3 bases; junction bases not matched to a gene: 6. The CDR3 totals 15 residues. CDR3 amino acids: CASSSAASGKNIQYF. As DNA, the CDR3 is TGTGCCAGCAGTTCCGCTGCTAGCGGCAAAAACATTCAGTACTTC.

The rearrangement uses TRBV5-6 and TRBJ2-1; D gene uncertain. Trimming stripped 2 bases from V and 7 bases from J, with 7 bases between. Germline CDR1 is SGHDT and CDR2 is YYEEEE. CDR3 length equals 12 residues. CDR3 in amino acids: CASSFDRNEQFF. The CDR3, as DNA: TGTGCCAGCAGCTTTGATAGGAATGAGCAGTTCTTC. The variable domain in full, with the rest retrieved from reference TRBV5-6 and TRBJ2-1, is DAGVTQSPTHLIKTRGQQVTLRCSPKSGHDTVSWYQQALGQGPQFIFQYYEEEERQRGNFPDRFSGHQFPNYSSELNVNALLLGDSALYLCASSFDRNEQFFGPGTRLTVL.

In its sample, this clone was seen a few times. This chain joins TRBV7-3 and TRBJ2-3; TRBD2 matches at 8 bases. CDR1 is SGHTA and CDR2 is FQGTGA in the germline V gene. The CDR3 loop spans 15 amino acids. The V segment lost 3 bases and the J segment 6 bases; nucleotides outside the gene matches: 8. This chain's CDR3 is CASSFLAGPRDTQYF. As DNA, the CDR3 is TGTGCCAGCAGCTTCTTAGCGGGACCACGCGATACGCAGTATTTT. Drawing the rest from reference TRBV7-3 and TRBJ2-3, the complete variable domain is GAGVSQTPSNKVTEKGKYVELRCDPISGHTALYWYRQSLGQGPEFLIYFQGTGAADDSGLPNDRFFAVRPEGSVSTLKIQRTERGDSAVYLCASSFLAGPRDTQYFGPGTRLTVL.

This rearrangement joins TRBV7-2 to TRBJ2-1; 9 nucleotides line up with TRBD1. Germline assignment: CDR1 SGHTA and CDR2 FQGNSA. This CDR3 has 15 amino acids. With 6 bases clipped from V and 4 bases from J, the junction kept 7 bases outside the gene matches. As DNA, the CDR3 is TGTGCCAGCAGTCAGCCGGGACAGGGATACAATGAGCAGTTCTTC. As protein: CASSQPGQGYNEQFF.

This clone was seen more than once but under ten times. The chain carries TRBV7-2 and TRBJ2-1, with 9 bases aligning to TRBD1. V was clipped by 3 bases and J by 9 bases; unmatched bases: 3. Germline V gene sequence: CDR1 SGHTA, CDR2 FQGNSA. The CDR3 contains 13 residues. DNA of the CDR3: TGTGCCAGCAGCTTGGGGACAGGGTCTGAGCAGTTCTTC. It specifies CASSLGTGSEQFF.

In this sample, this clone turned up a few times. The gene calls are TRBV2 and TRBJ2-1; D ambiguous. The germline V and J ends were trimmed by 6 bases and 7 bases, with 7 bases remaining between them. CDR3 size: 11 residues. Germline CDR1 reads SNHLY; CDR2 reads FYNNEI. CDR3 coding DNA: TGTGCCAGCAGAGTGGGAAATGAGCAGTTCTTC. Translated, it gives CASRVGNEQFF.

This clone was seen repeatedly, ten times or more. This CDR3 reads CASSPPSGNTIYF. The CDR3 DNA reads as TGTGCCAGCTCACCACCCTCTGGAAACACCATATATTTT. V is TRBV18 and J is TRBJ1-3; D gene unclear. V shed 0 bases and J shed 0 bases, with 0 bases lying between them. Germline loops: CDR1 KGHSH, CDR2 LQKENI. The CDR3 consists of 13 residues.

With regard to this clone: Other DNA sequences in the sample encode the same CDR3. The J gene is TRBJ1-1, the V gene TRBV7-9, with a weak D call TRBD1 (5 bases). This CDR3 is 14 amino acids long. The V and J ends lost 1 base and 1 base respectively, with 7 bases between them. The germline gives CDR1 SEHNR, CDR2 FQNEAQ (reference sequence). The CDR3 region is CASSLGQGNTEAFF. The CDR3 nucleotides are TGTGCCAGCAGCTTAGGCCAGGGGAACACTGAAGCTTTCTTT.

J is TRBJ1-2 and V is TRBV9; TRBD1 agrees at 9 bases. This CDR3 has 15 amino acids. The ends lost 4 bases at V and 3 bases at J; junction bases unmatched: 7. Germline V CDR1 and CDR2: SGDLS, YYNGEE. CDR3 DNA sequence: TGTGCCAGCAGCTCCAGGACAGGGGCCTACTATGGCTACACCTTC. Amino acids: CASSSRTGAYYGYTF.

This clone turned up a few times. This chain's CDR3 is CASSPQQGQPQHF. The CDR3 region has the DNA TGTGCCAGCAGTCCACAACAGGGACAGCCCCAGCATTTT. This chain connects TRBV6-1 to TRBJ1-5, with D possibly TRBD1 on 6 matching bases. Trimming took off 5 bases at V and 7 bases at J, with 12 bases between the two ends. CDR3 size: 13 residues. Germline lookup yields CDR1 MNHNS and CDR2 SASEGT.